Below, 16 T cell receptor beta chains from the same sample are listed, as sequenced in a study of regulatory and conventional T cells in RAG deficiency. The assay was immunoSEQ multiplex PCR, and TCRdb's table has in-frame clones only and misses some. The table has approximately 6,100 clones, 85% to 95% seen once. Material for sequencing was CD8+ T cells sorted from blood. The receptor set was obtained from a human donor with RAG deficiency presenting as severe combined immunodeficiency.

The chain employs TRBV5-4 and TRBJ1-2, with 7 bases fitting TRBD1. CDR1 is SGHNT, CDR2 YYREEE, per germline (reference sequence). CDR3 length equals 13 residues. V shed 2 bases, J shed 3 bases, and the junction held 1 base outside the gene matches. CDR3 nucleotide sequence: TGTGCCAGCAGCTTAGACAGGGACTATGGCTACACCTTC. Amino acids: CASSLDRDYGYTF.

The CDR3 bases are TGTGCCAGCAGTCAACTCGGACAGGGAGAGACCCAGTACTTC. Its translation: CASSQLGQGETQYF. This sequence joins TRBV28 and TRBJ2-5; TRBD1 agrees at 8 bases. There are 14 residues in the CDR3. The germline CDR1 and CDR2 sequences are MDHEN and SYDVKM. With 5 bases clipped from V and 4 bases from J, the junction kept 6 bases outside the gene matches. The full variable domain, rest sourced from reference TRBV28 and TRBJ2-5, is DVKVTQSSRYLVKRTGEKVFLECVQDMDHENMFWYRQDPGLGLRLIYFSYDVKMKEKGDIPEGYSVSREKKERFSLILESASTNQTSMYLCASSQLGQGETQYFGPGTRLLVL.

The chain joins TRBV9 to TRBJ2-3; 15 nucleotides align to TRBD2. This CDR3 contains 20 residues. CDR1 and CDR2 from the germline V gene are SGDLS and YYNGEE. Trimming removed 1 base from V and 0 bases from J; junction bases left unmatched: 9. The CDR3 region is CASSVSPGTSGRLSTDTQYF. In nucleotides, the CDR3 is TGTGCCAGCAGCGTATCGCCCGGGACTAGCGGGAGGTTGAGCACAGATACGCAGTATTTT. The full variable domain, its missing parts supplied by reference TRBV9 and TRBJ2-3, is DSGVTQTPKHLITATGQRVTLRCSPRSGDLSVYWYQQSLDQGLQFLIQYYNGEERAKGNILERFSAQQFPDLHSELNLSSLELGDSALYFCASSVSPGTSGRLSTDTQYFGPGTRLTVL.

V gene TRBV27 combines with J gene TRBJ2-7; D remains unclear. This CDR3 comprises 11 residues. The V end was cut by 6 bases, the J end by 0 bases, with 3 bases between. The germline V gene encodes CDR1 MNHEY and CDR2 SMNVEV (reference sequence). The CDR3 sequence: CASRNSYEQYF. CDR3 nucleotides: TGTGCCAGCAGGAACTCCTACGAGCAGTACTTC.

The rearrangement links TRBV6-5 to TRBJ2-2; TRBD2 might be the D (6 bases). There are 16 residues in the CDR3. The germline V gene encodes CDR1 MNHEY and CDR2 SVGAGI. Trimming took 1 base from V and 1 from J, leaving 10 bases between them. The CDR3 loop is CASSYWAGMNTGELFF. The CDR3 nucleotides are TGTGCCAGCAGTTACTGGGCGGGGATGAACACCGGGGAGCTGTTTTTT.

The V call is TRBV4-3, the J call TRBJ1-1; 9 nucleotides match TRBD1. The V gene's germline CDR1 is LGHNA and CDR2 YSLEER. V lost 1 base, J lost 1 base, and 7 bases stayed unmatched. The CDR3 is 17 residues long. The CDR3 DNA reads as TGCGCCAGCAGCCAAGCCCCCGGGACAGGGCCGAACACTGAAGCTTTCTTT. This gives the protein CASSQAPGTGPNTEAFF.

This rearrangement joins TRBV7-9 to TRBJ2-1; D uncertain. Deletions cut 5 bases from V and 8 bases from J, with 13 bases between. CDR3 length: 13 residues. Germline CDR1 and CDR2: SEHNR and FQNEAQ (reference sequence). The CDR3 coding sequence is TGTGCCAGCAGCCCCCGCGGTAATGATGAGCAGTTCTTC. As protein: CASSPRGNDEQFF.

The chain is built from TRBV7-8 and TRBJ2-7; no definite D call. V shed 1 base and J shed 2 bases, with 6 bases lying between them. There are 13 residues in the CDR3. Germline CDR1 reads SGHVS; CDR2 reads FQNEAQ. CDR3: CASSLGRAYEQYF. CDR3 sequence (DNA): TGTGCCAGCAGCTTAGGCAGAGCCTACGAGCAGTACTTC.

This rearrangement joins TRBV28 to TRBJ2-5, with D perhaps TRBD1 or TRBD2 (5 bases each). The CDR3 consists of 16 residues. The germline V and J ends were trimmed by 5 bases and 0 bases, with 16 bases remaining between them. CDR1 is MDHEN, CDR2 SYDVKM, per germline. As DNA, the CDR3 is TGTGCCAGCAGTCCGACCGGGACCGTGTACCAAGAGACCCAGTACTTC. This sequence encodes CASSPTGTVYQETQYF.

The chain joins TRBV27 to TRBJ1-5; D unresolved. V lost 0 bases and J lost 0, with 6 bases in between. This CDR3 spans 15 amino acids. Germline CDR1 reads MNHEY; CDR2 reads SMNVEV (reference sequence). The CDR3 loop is CASSLSGYSNQPQHF. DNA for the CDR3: TGTGCCAGCAGTTTATCAGGATATAGCAATCAGCCCCAGCATTTT.

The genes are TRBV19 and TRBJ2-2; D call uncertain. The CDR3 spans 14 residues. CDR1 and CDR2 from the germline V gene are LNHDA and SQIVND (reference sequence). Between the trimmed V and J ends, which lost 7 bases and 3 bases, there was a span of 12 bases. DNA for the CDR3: TGTGCCAGTACCCTTGGTTGGGACACCGGGGAGCTGTTTTTT. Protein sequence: CASTLGWDTGELFF.

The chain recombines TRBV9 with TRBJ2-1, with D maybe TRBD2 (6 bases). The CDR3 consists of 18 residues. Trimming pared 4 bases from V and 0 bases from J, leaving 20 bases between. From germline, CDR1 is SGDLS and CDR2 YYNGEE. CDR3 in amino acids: CASSPRLAGSNSYNEQFF. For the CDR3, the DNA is TGTGCCAGCAGCCCCCGCTTGGCGGGATCCAACTCCTACAATGAGCAGTTCTTC.

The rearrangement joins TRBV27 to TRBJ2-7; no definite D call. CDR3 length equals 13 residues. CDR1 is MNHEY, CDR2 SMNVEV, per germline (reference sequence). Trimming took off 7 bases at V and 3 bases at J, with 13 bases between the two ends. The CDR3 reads CASTRRGGYEQYF. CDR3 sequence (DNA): TGTGCCAGCACCCGTCGAGGCGGCTACGAGCAGTACTTC.

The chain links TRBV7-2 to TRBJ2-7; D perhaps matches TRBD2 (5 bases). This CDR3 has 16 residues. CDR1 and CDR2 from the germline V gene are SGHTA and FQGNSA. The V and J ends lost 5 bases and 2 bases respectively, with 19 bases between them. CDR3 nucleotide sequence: TGTGCCAGCAGCCCACTACACCTCGGGATGCCCTACGAGCAGTACTTC. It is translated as CASSPLHLGMPYEQYF.

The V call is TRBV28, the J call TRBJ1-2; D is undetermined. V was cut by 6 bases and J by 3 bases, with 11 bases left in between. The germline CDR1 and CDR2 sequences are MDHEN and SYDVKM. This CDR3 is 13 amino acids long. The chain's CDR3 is CASSRPGDYGYTF. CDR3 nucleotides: TGTGCCAGCAGCCGGCCTGGGGACTATGGCTACACCTTC.

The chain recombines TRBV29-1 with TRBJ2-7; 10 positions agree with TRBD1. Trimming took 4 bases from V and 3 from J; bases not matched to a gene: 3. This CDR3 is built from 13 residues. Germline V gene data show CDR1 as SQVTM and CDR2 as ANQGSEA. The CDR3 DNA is TGCAGCGTTGGTCGGACAGGGGGCTACGAGCAGTACTTC. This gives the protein CSVGRTGGYEQYF.